The TCR beta chain under discussion was sequenced for a study of blood T cell repertoires in COVID-19. This clone occurred once. Looked up from germline, CDR1 is SGHDT and CDR2 is YYEEEE. Unmatched junction bases numbered 4, after V lost 5 bases and J lost 8 bases. The CDR3 loop spans 13 amino acids. Generated by immunoSEQ multiplex PCR, the TCRdb table keeps only in-frame clones and is missing some. This sample has 250,000 to 350,000 clones, with roughly 92% found just once. The sequence was obtained from a woman in her 30s with COVID-19, enrolled during active disease. The rearrangement uses TRBV5-6 and TRBJ1-2; 12 nucleotides match TRBD1. Sequenced material: peripheral blood. CDR3 in amino acids: CASRGQGAAGYTF. The CDR3 coding sequence is TGTGCCAGCAGGGGACAGGGGGCGGCCGGCTACACCTTC.